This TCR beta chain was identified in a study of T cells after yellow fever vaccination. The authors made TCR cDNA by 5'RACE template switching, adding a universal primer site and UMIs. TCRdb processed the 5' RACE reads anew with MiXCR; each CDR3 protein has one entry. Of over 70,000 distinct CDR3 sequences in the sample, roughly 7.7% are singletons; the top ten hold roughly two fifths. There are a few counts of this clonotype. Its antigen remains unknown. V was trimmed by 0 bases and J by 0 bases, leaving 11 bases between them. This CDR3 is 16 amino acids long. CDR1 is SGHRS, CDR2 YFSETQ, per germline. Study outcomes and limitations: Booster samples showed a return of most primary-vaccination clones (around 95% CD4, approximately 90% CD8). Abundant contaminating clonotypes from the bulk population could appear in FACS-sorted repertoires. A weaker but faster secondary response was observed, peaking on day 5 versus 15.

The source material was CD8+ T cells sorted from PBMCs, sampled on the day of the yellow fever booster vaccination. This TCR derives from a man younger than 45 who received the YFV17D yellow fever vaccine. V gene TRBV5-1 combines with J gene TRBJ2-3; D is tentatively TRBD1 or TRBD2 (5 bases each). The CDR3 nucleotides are TGCGCCAGCAGCTTGGAACGGGACCGTAGCACAGATACGCAGTATTTT. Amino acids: CASSLERDRSTDTQYF.